These T cell receptor beta chains were read from a single sample in a study of blood T cell repertoires in COVID-19. This table comes from immunoSEQ multiplex PCR, and its TCRdb copy is limited to in-frame clones, with some not included. The sample has some 190,000 clones; 70% to 90% are singletons. Input material: peripheral blood. The receptors shown here come from a man in his sixties with acute or convalescent COVID-19. Both conserved end residues are part of each CDR3. D genes are given only for firm matches. Not all rows give a size; the values are once, few, many and, for expanded clones, a class.

v_call	d_call	clone_size	cdr3_length	j_call	cdr3_nt	cdr3_aa
TRBV28	NA	NA	13	TRBJ2-7	TGTGCCAGCAGTTTGCCCGGGGTACACGAGCAGTACTTC	CASSLPGVHEQYF
TRBV7-6	NA	NA	12	TRBJ2-3	TGTGCCAGCAGCCAACGGGGAGATACGCAGTATTTT	CASSQRGDTQYF
TRBV6-6	NA	NA	14	TRBJ2-2	TGTGCCAGCAGCCTCATCGGGGACACCGGGGAGCTGTTTTTT	CASSLIGDTGELFF
TRBV10-3	NA	NA	17	TRBJ2-1	TGTGCCACCAAGGCCGGGACTGAAAGGCCCTCCTACAATGAGCAGTTCTTC	CATKAGTERPSYNEQFF
TRBV28	TRBD1	NA	14	TRBJ1-2	TGTGCCAGCAGTCTCACGATACAGGGGGGAGGCTACACCTTC	CASSLTIQGGGYTF
TRBV5-6	TRBD1	NA	11	TRBJ1-1	TGTGCCAGCAGCCAGGGGGGTGAAGCTTTCTTT	CASSQGGEAFF
TRBV28	NA	many	12	TRBJ1-2	TGTGCCAGCAGACATTCACAGGGCGTAGGCACCTTC	CASRHSQGVGTF
TRBV5-8	TRBD2	NA	16	TRBJ2-3	TGTGCCAGCAGCTGGATCGTGGGGGGGACTACAGATACGCAGTATTTT	CASSWIVGGTTDTQYF
TRBV5-4	NA	once	15	TRBJ1-2	TGTGCCAGCTATCCACCCGGGGGGGCTTACTATGGCTACACCTTC	CASYPPGGAYYGYTF
TRBV4-2	TRBD1	many	17	TRBJ2-7	TGTGCCAGCAGCCAAGTTACCGGGACAGGGGGCTTGTACGAGCAGTACTTC	CASSQVTGTGGLYEQYF
TRBV7-9	TRBD2	once	16	TRBJ2-5	TGTGCCAGCAGCCCCTTCAGACTAGCGGGAGCCGGGACCCAGTACTTC	CASSPFRLAGAGTQYF
TRBV7-9	TRBD1	NA	14	TRBJ2-3	TGTGCCAGCAGCAAAACAGGGGACACAGATACGCAGTATTTT	CASSKTGDTDTQYF
TRBV19	TRBD2	NA	19	TRBJ2-2	TGTGCCAGTAGTACCGCTACCGGGACTAGCGGGAGTCGAACCGGGGAGCTGTTTTTT	CASSTATGTSGSRTGELFF
TRBV27	TRBD2	NA	13	TRBJ2-7	TGTGCCAGCAGTCTAACGGGAGGATACGAGCAGTACTTC	CASSLTGGYEQYF
TRBV9	NA	few	14	TRBJ1-1	TGTGCCAGCAGCGTCTCACAACTGAACACTGAAGCTTTCTTT	CASSVSQLNTEAFF